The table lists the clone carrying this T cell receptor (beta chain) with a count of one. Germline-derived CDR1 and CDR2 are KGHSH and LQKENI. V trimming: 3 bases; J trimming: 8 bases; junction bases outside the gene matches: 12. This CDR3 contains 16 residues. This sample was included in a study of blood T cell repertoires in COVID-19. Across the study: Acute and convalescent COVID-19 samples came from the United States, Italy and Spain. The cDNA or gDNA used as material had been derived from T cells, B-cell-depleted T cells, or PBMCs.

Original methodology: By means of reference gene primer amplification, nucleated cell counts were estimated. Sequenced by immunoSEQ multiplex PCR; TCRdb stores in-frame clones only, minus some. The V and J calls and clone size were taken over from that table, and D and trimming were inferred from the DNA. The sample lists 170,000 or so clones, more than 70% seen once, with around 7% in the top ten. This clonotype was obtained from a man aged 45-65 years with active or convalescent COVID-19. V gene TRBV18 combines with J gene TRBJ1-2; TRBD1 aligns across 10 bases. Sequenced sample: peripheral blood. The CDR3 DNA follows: TGTGCCAGCTCACCTTCGGGGGACAGGGGAGTCGGGGGCTACACCTTC. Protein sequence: CASSPSGDRGVGGYTF.